This record concerns one TCR beta chain sequence. Antigen: not known. The CDR3 runs to 15 residues. The V gene lost 5 bases and the J gene lost 5 bases, with 18 bases spanning the gap. Germline-derived CDR1 and CDR2 are SGHTA and FQGNSA. The data are from a study of shared clonotypes between healthy human individuals. From CD4+ cells came CD45RA+ naive and CD45RA-negative memory subsets. Study conclusions and caveats: The naive CD4 repertoires of four donors were compared, and around 5% of clonotypes were shared.

The data were produced by immunoSEQ multiplex PCR, yet TCRdb's version contains in-frame clones alone and is incomplete. The table has more than 2 million clones, almost 96% seen once. What was sequenced was naive CD4+ T cells sorted from blood. Subset: CD45RA+ positively selected. The chain links TRBV7-2 to TRBJ2-5; possibly TRBD2 for D (5 bases). The TCR sequence derives from a man aged 18 to 29 in good health. Here the CDR3 DNA reads TGTGCCAGCAGCACCAACCCTGGGTGGAGGGAGACCCAGTACTTC. Protein: CASSTNPGWRETQYF.